Following are 28 T cell receptor beta chains from one sample sequenced in a study of blood T cell repertoires in COVID-19. Clones were read by immunoSEQ multiplex PCR, and TCRdb kept only the in-frame ones, dropping some. Here the sample spans under 400,000 clones, approximately 89% being singletons. Sequencing input: peripheral blood. The origin of the receptors is a woman aged 60-75 years with COVID-19, enrolled during active disease.

V usage is TRBV2 and J usage is TRBJ1-2; no clear D gene. This CDR3 spans 11 amino acids. CDR1 and CDR2 from the germline V gene are SNHLY and FYNNEI. Trimming stripped 3 bases from V and 8 bases from J, with 7 bases between. CDR3 in DNA: TGTGCCAGCAGTGACATGCGGGGCTACACCTTC. This codes for CASSDMRGYTF.

This clone has just one count. The V gene is TRBV18, the J gene TRBJ1-1, with 8 nucleotides matching TRBD1. The CDR3 totals 15 residues. The germline gives CDR1 KGHSH, CDR2 LQKENI. V shed 3 bases, J shed 2 bases, and the junction held 5 bases outside the gene matches. The CDR3 DNA sequence: TGTGCCAGCTCACCCCAGGGGGCGCTTAACACTGAAGCTTTCTTT. Encoded protein: CASSPQGALNTEAFF.

The chain recombines TRBV6-1 with TRBJ1-1, with no clear D. The V and J ends lost 3 bases and 0 bases respectively, with 8 bases between them. The V gene's germline CDR1 is MNHNS and CDR2 SASEGT. The CDR3 totals 14 residues. In DNA form, the CDR3 reads TGTGCCAGCAGTGACGGGTCCGTGAACACTGAAGCTTTCTTT. It yields the protein CASSDGSVNTEAFF.

The chain joins TRBV12-3 or TRBV12-4 to TRBJ1-1; the D is unclear. With 3 bases removed from V and 6 bases from J, the gap between germline ends came to 11 bases. The length of the CDR3 is 13 residues. The CDR3 reads CASSFSSGAEAFF. The CDR3 DNA sequence: TGTGCCAGCAGTTTCTCGAGCGGGGCTGAAGCTTTCTTT.

The chain is built from TRBV11-2 and TRBJ2-7; TRBD2 matches 8 bases. The J segment lost 4 bases and the V segment lost 5 bases, leaving 7 bases of the junction unmatched. Per the germline V gene, CDR1 is SGHAT and CDR2 is FQNNGV. The length of the CDR3 is 14 residues. The CDR3 loop reads CASSPGTSIYEQYF. In DNA form, the CDR3 reads TGTGCCAGCAGCCCCGGGACTAGTATATACGAGCAGTACTTC.

The rearrangement uses TRBV5-8 and TRBJ2-7; 7 bases map to TRBD1. Germline loops: CDR1 SGHTS, CDR2 YDEGEE. The V and J ends lost 0 bases and 7 bases, in that order; junction bases with no gene match: 1. The CDR3 has 12 amino acids. As DNA, the CDR3 is TGTGCCAGCAGCTTGGACAGGGGTGAGCAGTACTTC. Translating gives CASSLDRGEQYF. Combining the CDR3 with reference TRBV5-8 and TRBJ2-7 gives the whole variable domain EAGVTQSPTHLIKTRGQQATLRCSPISGHTSVYWYQQALGLGLQFLLWYDEGEERNRGNFPPRFSGRQFPNYSSELNVNALELEDSALYLCASSLDRGEQYFGPGTRLTVT.

The J gene is TRBJ1-6, the V gene TRBV27; TRBD1 matches at 11 bases. The ends lost 0 bases at V and 10 bases at J; junction bases unmatched: 5. The germline CDR1 and CDR2 sequences are MNHEY and SMNVEV (reference sequence). The CDR3 consists of 16 residues. This CDR3 is CASSLSRTGGQSPLHF. The CDR3 region has the DNA TGTGCCAGCAGTTTATCGCGGACAGGGGGCCAATCACCCCTCCACTTT.

The chain joins TRBV4-1 to TRBJ1-6; 9 bases map to TRBD1. Germline V gives CDR1 MGHRA, CDR2 YSYEKL. The CDR3 totals 18 residues. V dropped 4 bases and J dropped 6; count of bases not matched to a gene: 13. This CDR3 is CASSLSRTTGGGNSPLHF. The DNA of the CDR3 is TGCGCCAGCAGCCTGAGTCGGACCACAGGGGGCGGTAATTCACCCCTCCACTTT.

The chain carries TRBV9 and TRBJ2-2; D gene uncertain. Trimming took off 3 bases at V and 3 bases at J, with 12 bases between the two ends. CDR1 SGDLS and CDR2 YYNGEE come from the germline V gene. This CDR3 is 15 amino acids long. The CDR3: CASSAFRPYTGELFF. The CDR3 bases are TGTGCCAGCAGCGCTTTCAGGCCGTACACCGGGGAGCTGTTTTTT.

This clone was found once. The genes are TRBV27 and TRBJ2-1, with TRBD1 matching 8 bases. Germline-derived CDR1 and CDR2 are MNHEY and SMNVEV (reference sequence). The CDR3 is made up of 16 amino acids. The V gene end was trimmed by 1 base and the J gene end by 8 bases; junction bases not matched to a gene: 10. The CDR3 DNA is TGTGCCAGCAGTTTATATCGGCTCCAGGGGGCGCATGAGCAGTTCTTC. It codes for CASSLYRLQGAHEQFF.

The chain couples TRBV7-9 to TRBJ1-2; D gene unclear. The CDR3 contains 13 residues. From germline, CDR1 is SEHNR and CDR2 FQNEAQ (reference sequence). Trimming cost V 1 base and J 6 bases, with 9 bases left between them. CDR3 sequence reads: CASSLVQEDGYTF. CDR3 sequence (DNA): TGTGCCAGCAGCTTAGTGCAGGAAGATGGCTACACCTTC.

The CDR3 reads CATTGLGNYGYTF. The CDR3 nucleotides are TGTGCCACCACAGGGCTAGGGAACTATGGCTACACCTTC. The chain uses TRBV15 and TRBJ1-2, with a tentative D call TRBD1 (5 bases). The CDR3 loop spans 13 amino acids. CDR1 is LNHNV and CDR2 is YYDKDF in the germline V gene (reference sequence). The ends were cut back, 7 bases at V and 2 bases at J, with 11 bases in the middle.

The gene calls are TRBV7-3 and TRBJ1-1; no reliable D call. This CDR3 comprises 14 residues. V gave up 1 base and J gave up 2 bases, with 8 bases separating them. The germline CDR1 and CDR2 sequences are SGHTA and FQGTGA. Here the CDR3 DNA reads TGTGCCAGCAGCTTAATAGGGAGAAACACTGAAGCTTTCTTT. Amino acid sequence: CASSLIGRNTEAFF.

The rearrangement links TRBV19 to TRBJ1-5; no firm D call. This CDR3 comprises 16 residues. V dropped 3 bases and J dropped 0 bases, with 12 bases sitting between them. Germline V gene data show CDR1 as LNHDA and CDR2 as SQIVND (reference sequence). This CDR3 is CASSILPQTSNQPQHF. For the CDR3, the DNA is TGTGCCAGTAGTATTCTTCCACAGACTAGCAATCAGCCCCAGCATTTT.

The genes are TRBV6-1 and TRBJ2-3; 8 bases match TRBD2. The CDR3 totals 16 residues. Trimming cost V 0 bases and J 6 bases; bases outside gene matches: 8. Germline loops: CDR1 MNHNS, CDR2 SASEGT. The CDR3, as DNA: TGTGCCAGCAGTGAAGCGAGGCGGGGGGCGAGGGATACGCAGTATTTT. This codes for CASSEARRGARDTQYF.

The rearrangement joins TRBV7-2 to TRBJ2-3; D remains unclear. The CDR3 covers 16 residues. Germline V gene sequence: CDR1 SGHTA, CDR2 FQGNSA. Trimming removed 0 bases at V and 3 bases at J, with 13 bases between. For the CDR3, the DNA is TGTGCCAGCAGCTTAGCCCCCCCAGGCTTGACAGATACGCAGTATTTT. Its protein product is CASSLAPPGLTDTQYF. Drawing the rest from reference TRBV7-2 and TRBJ2-3, the complete variable domain is GAGVSQSPSNKVTEKGKDVELRCDPISGHTALYWYRQSLGQGLEFLIYFQGNSAPDKSGLPSDRFSAERTGGSVSTLTIQRTQQEDSAVYLCASSLAPPGLTDTQYFGPGTRLTVL.

The CDR3 loop reads CASRIGTNTDTQYF. As DNA, the CDR3 is TGCGCCAGCAGGATTGGGACAAACACAGATACGCAGTATTTT. The gene calls are TRBV5-1 and TRBJ2-3; tentatively, D is TRBD1 (6 bases). The CDR3 is 14 amino acids. Germline CDR1 and CDR2: SGHRS and YFSETQ. V lost 5 bases and J 2 bases, leaving 12 bases between the germline ends.

The chain uses TRBV10-3 and TRBJ1-2; 12 bases map to TRBD1. Germline lookup yields CDR1 ENHRY and CDR2 SYGVKD. V shed 6 bases, J shed 2 bases, and the junction held 7 bases outside the gene matches. The CDR3 length is 16 residues. Here the CDR3 reads CAISRDRGLENYGYTF. For the CDR3, the DNA is TGTGCCATCAGCCGGGACAGGGGGCTGGAGAACTATGGCTACACCTTC.

This rearrangement joins TRBV6-1 to TRBJ1-3; a weak D match, TRBD1 (5 bases). Germline V gene lookup returns CDR1 MNHNS and CDR2 SASEGT. This CDR3 has 16 amino acids. V lost 1 base to trimming and J lost 4 bases, with 14 bases between them. The CDR3 DNA is TGTGCCAGCAGTGAAGGATTCGCAGGGTTGGGAAACACCATATATTTT. This gives the protein CASSEGFAGLGNTIYF.

The genes are TRBV9 and TRBJ1-3; weak D call: TRBD1 (6 bases). Germline V gene lookup returns CDR1 SGDLS and CDR2 YYNGEE. The CDR3 loop spans 16 amino acids. Trimming cost V 0 bases and J 2 bases, with 12 bases left between them. The CDR3 spells CASSVAKRTAGNTIYF. The CDR3 bases are TGTGCCAGCAGCGTAGCTAAGCGGACAGCTGGAAACACCATATATTTT.

The chain uses TRBV9 and TRBJ2-1; the match to TRBD1 covers 8 bases. Per the germline V gene, CDR1 is SGDLS and CDR2 is YYNGEE. The CDR3 has 18 amino acids. Unmatched junction bases numbered 12, after V lost 0 bases and J lost 4 bases. The CDR3 reads CASSVAWRAGDRYNEQFF. Written as DNA, the CDR3 is TGTGCCAGCAGCGTAGCTTGGAGAGCAGGGGACAGGTACAATGAGCAGTTCTTC.

The chain couples TRBV5-1 to TRBJ2-3, with 7 bases identical to TRBD2. The junction had 12 bases not matched to a gene; V was cut back by 2 bases and J by 0 bases. This CDR3 is 18 amino acids long. In germline, CDR1 is SGHRS, CDR2 YFSETQ. The CDR3 sequence: CASSLRLLAATSTDTQYF. The CDR3 nucleotides are TGCGCCAGCAGCTTAAGGTTGCTAGCGGCTACTAGCACAGATACGCAGTATTTT.

The CDR3 protein is CASSSPNRGLSYGYTF. In DNA form, the CDR3 reads TGTGCCAGCAGTTCCCCGAACAGGGGCCTTAGTTATGGCTACACCTTC. This chain joins TRBV28 and TRBJ1-2; 7 positions agree with TRBD1. Per the germline V gene, CDR1 is MDHEN and CDR2 is SYDVKM. The CDR3 runs 16 residues. V shed 4 bases and J 5 bases; nucleotides not matched to a gene: 13.

J is TRBJ2-3 and V is TRBV25-1; maybe TRBD2 (6 bases). Per germline, CDR1 MGHDK and CDR2 SYGVNS. This CDR3 has 14 amino acids. V was shortened by 1 base and J by 6 bases, with 11 bases between the two germline ends. The CDR3 DNA reads as TGTGCCAGCAGTGAATGGAGGGATTGGGATACGCAGTATTTT. Residues: CASSEWRDWDTQYF. Full variable domain (remainder filled in from reference TRBV25-1 and TRBJ2-3): EADIYQTPRYLVIGTGKKITLECSQTMGHDKMYWYQQDPGMELHLIHYSYGVNSTEKGDLSSESTVSRIRTEHFPLTLESARPSHTSQYLCASSEWRDWDTQYFGPGTRLTVL.

This rearrangement joins TRBV5-8 to TRBJ2-3, with 8 bases that match TRBD2. The V and J ends lost 5 bases and 2 bases, in that order; junction bases with no gene match: 10. In germline, CDR1 is SGHTS, CDR2 YDEGEE. This CDR3 is 16 amino acids long. CDR3 nucleotide sequence: TGTGCCAGCAGGGAAGGCGGGGGGAAATTCACAGATACGCAGTATTTT. Protein sequence: CASREGGGKFTDTQYF.

The rearrangement joins TRBV19 to TRBJ1-5; 7 positions match TRBD1. This CDR3 is 14 amino acids long. The junction had 8 bases not matched to a gene; V was cut back by 7 bases and J by 5 bases. Germline V gene lookup returns CDR1 LNHDA and CDR2 SQIVND (reference sequence). The CDR3 DNA is TGTGCCAGTAACTTACAGGGGATGTATCAGCCCCAGCATTTT. This sequence encodes CASNLQGMYQPQHF.

As DNA, the CDR3 is TGTGCCAGCAGCCAATTAAGACAGGACACTGAAGCTTTCTTT. It specifies CASSQLRQDTEAFF. The chain links TRBV16 to TRBJ1-1, with a possible D match to TRBD1 (6 bases). Germline-derived CDR1 and CDR2 are KGHSY and FQNENV. The CDR3 spans 14 residues. The V gene lost 1 base and the J gene lost 3 bases, with 9 bases spanning the gap.

The chain carries TRBV19 and TRBJ1-6; TRBD1 matches 8 bases. CDR1 is LNHDA and CDR2 is SQIVND in the germline V gene (reference sequence). The CDR3 consists of 15 residues. V shed 5 bases and J 9 bases; nucleotides not matched to a gene: 9. In DNA form, the CDR3 reads TGTGCCAGTAGTCCTTTTCAGGGGGCGGGTTCACCCCTCCACTTT. Encoded protein: CASSPFQGAGSPLHF.